This T cell receptor beta chain was captured in a study of identical twins' blood T cells. Sample barcodes were added at both library ends during cDNA synthesis. TCRdb re-analysed the 5' RACE reads in MiXCR, keeping a single row per CDR3 protein. The data contain a few hundred thousand distinct CDR3 sequences, around 30% of them seen just once; the ten biggest clones take up approximately 6.6%. Study outcomes and limitations: Twin repertoire similarity may partly reflect shared environment. Top TCRbeta clonotypes were shared more with twin than unrelated donors.

CDR3 length equals 15 residues. The germline V and J ends were trimmed by 0 bases and 0 bases, with 7 bases remaining between them. CDR1 and CDR2 from the germline V gene are SGHRS and YFSETQ. For this clonotype: As yet, its antigen is unknown.

The sequenced sample was PBMCs. The source of this sequence is a woman aged 18 to 50 in good health. The chain combines TRBV5-1 with TRBJ2-1; no clear D gene. The CDR3 region is CASSLGYSSYNEQFF. CDR3 DNA: TGCGCCAGCAGCTTGGGTTACAGCTCCTACAATGAGCAGTTCTTC.